A selection of T cell receptor beta chains follows, all from one sample in a study of T cell responses to AZD1222 COVID-19 vaccine. Profiled with immunoSEQ multiplex PCR; TCRdb holds only in-frame clones, not every one. Of about 160,000 clones listed, approximately 90% are singletons. The material sequenced was peripheral blood, taken on day 0 of MenACWY control vaccination. All receptors derive from an adult in good health. Each CDR3 is given without its conserved first and last residue. The order of the fields is J gene, D gene, V gene, CDR3 protein. The D gene is left open where the match is weak.

>TRBJ2-2|NA|TRBV9
ASSGPLRTGNTGELF
>TRBJ2-5|NA|TRBV30
AFRGETQY
>TRBJ2-3|NA|TRBV28
ASSAVPGTQY
>TRBJ1-1|NA|TRBV11-1
ASSHSDWDRDTEAF
>TRBJ2-1|TRBD2|TRBV6-2/TRBV6-3
ASSYPTAGALYNEQF
>TRBJ2-3|TRBD2|TRBV3-1/TRBV3-2
ASSPLAGGSTDTQY
>TRBJ1-2|NA|TRBV15
ATSRAPPHEGTGYGYT
>TRBJ1-5|NA|TRBV19
ASSFGTPNQPQH
>TRBJ1-5|NA|TRBV4-1
ASSQENKFNQPQH
>TRBJ1-2|NA|TRBV19
ASSIGSPDLGYT
>TRBJ1-4|NA|TRBV27
ASGGFNEKLF
>TRBJ1-2|NA|TRBV7-9
ASSSSGRNYGYT
>TRBJ1-2|NA|TRBV4-2
ASSHGDAGYGYT
>TRBJ2-2|NA|TRBV7-2
ASSLEGGTGELF
>TRBJ1-6|TRBD1|TRBV7-2
ASSSQTGTDSPLH
>TRBJ2-3|TRBD2|TRBV5-4
ASSPGLAGTTDTQY
>TRBJ1-2|NA|TRBV6-1
ASLKLLGHGYT
>TRBJ2-7|NA|TRBV5-6
ASSAVGGAEQY
>TRBJ2-7|TRBD2|TRBV7-2
ASSFQAGGPYEQY
>TRBJ2-1|NA|TRBV6-2/TRBV6-3
ASSHRASNEQF
>TRBJ2-5|NA|TRBV13
ASRGAEGTQY
>TRBJ2-7|TRBD1|TRBV27
ASRILDRGQEQY
>TRBJ1-5|NA|TRBV5-1
ASSLVGGLNQPQH
>TRBJ2-1|NA|TRBV4-1
ASSQREMINEQF
>TRBJ2-5|NA|TRBV29-1
SVEAGSGETQY
>TRBJ1-2|TRBD1|TRBV5-8
ASSLDRVSYGYT
>TRBJ2-1|NA|TRBV11-2
ASNPGNEQF
>TRBJ1-6|TRBD1|TRBV7-2
ASSPGQGGNSPLH